The T cell receptor (beta chain) described here comes from a study of regulatory T cells in long-lasting Graves disease. The overall study: With positive TSH receptor antibodies and over 5 years of antithyroid drugs, Graves' disease was considered persistent.

The V gene end was trimmed by 6 bases and the J gene end by 8 bases; junction bases not matched to a gene: 10. The CDR3 is 14 residues long. Germline V lookup: CDR1 MNHNS, CDR2 SASEGT. This clonotype was picked up many times. Its antigen is unidentified. Study-wide results and caveats: Patients with persistent disease shared some 2,500 public clonotypes, outpacing the approximately 920 shared by new patients. Patients with persistent Graves' had lower TCR diversity than newly diagnosed patients. The study found TRBV28, TRBJ1-2 and TRBJ2-5 favored in persistent disease.

Arm-PCR of CDR3 regions with iRepertoire HTBI primers generated TCR beta libraries. TCRdb reprocessed the multiplex PCR reads via MiXCR and lists one record per CDR3 protein. Of about 430,000 distinct CDR3 sequences detected, approximately 22% appear once; the ten largest clones hold roughly an eighth. Time point here: persistent/refractory GD, antithyroid drugs over 5 years with positive TRAb. Isolated PBMC RNA provided the starting material for the TCR library. The TCR comes from a female donor with Graves disease. The chain uses TRBV6-1 and TRBJ1-1, with 9 positions matching TRBD1. The sequencing here drew on peripheral blood mononuclear cells (PBMCs), taken when the disease was refractory, from a patient treated with antithyroid drugs. CDR3 nucleotide sequence: TGTGCCAGCAGCCGAGTAAGGGACAGGGAGGAAGCTTTCTTT. As protein: CASSRVRDREEAFF.